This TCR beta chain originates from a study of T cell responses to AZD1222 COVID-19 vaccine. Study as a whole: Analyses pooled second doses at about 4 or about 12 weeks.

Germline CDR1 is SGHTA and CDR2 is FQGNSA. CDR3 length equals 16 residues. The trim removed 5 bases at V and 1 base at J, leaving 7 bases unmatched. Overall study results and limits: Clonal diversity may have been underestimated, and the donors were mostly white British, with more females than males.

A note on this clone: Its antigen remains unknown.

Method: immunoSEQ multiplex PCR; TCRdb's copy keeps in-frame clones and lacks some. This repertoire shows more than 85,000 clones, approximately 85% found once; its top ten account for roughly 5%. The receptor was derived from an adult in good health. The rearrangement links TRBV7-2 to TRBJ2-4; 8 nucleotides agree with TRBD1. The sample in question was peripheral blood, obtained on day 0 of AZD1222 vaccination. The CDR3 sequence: CASSPDRGNAKNIQYF. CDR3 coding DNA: TGTGCCAGCAGCCCCGACAGGGGCAATGCCAAAAACATTCAGTACTTC.